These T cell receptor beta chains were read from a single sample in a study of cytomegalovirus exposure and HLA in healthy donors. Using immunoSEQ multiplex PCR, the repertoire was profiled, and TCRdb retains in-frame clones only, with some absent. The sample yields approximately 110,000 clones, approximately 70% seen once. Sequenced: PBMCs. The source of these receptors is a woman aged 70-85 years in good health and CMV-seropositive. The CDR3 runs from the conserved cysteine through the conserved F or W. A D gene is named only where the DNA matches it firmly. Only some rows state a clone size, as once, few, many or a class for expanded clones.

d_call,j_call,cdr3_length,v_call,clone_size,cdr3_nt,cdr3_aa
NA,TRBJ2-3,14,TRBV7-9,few,TGTGCCAGCAGCCTCCCCGGGGGTACAGATACGCAGTATTTT,CASSLPGGTDTQYF
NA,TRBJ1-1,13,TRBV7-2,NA,TGTGCCAGCAGCCGACTCAAGAACACTGAAGCTTTCTTT,CASSRLKNTEAFF
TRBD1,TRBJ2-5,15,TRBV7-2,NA,TGTGCCAGCAGCTTAGGGCAGGGGGATCGGGAGACCCAGTACTTC,CASSLGQGDRETQYF
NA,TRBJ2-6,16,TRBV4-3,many,TGCGCCAGCAGCCAAGATGCAGGGGCTGGGGCCAACGTCCTGACTTTC,CASSQDAGAGANVLTF
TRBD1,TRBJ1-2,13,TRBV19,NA,TGTGCCAGTAGTATGGAACAGGGGTTTGGCTACACCTTC,CASSMEQGFGYTF
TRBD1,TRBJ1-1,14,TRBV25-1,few,TGTGCCAGCAGTGAAGCCGGGACAGGGGTTGAAGCTTTCTTT,CASSEAGTGVEAFF
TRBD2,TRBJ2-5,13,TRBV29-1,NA,TGCAGCGTTTCACTAGCGCCCCAAGAGACCCAGTACTTC,CSVSLAPQETQYF
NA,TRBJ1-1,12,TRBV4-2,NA,TGTGCCAGCAGCCTCAGGGGCACTGAAGCTTTCTTT,CASSLRGTEAFF
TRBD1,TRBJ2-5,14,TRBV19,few,TGTGCCAGTAGTAAACAGGGGCCTCAAGAGACCCAGTACTTC,CASSKQGPQETQYF
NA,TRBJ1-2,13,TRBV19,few,TGTGCCAGTAGTATAGGCGCGGGGCTTGGCTACACCTTC,CASSIGAGLGYTF
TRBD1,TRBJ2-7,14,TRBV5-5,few,TGTGCCAGCAGCTTAAGGCAGGGGGTCAACGAGCAGTACTTC,CASSLRQGVNEQYF
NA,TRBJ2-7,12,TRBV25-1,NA,TGTGCCTCAGGGGTGAGCTCCTACGAGCAGTACTTC,CASGVSSYEQYF
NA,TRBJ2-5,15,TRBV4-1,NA,TGCGCCAGCAGCCCGGGATTGGCGGGACAAGAGACCCAGTACTTC,CASSPGLAGQETQYF
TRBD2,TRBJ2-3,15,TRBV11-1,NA,TGTGCCAGCAGCTCTCCCGGGGGGGCCGGAGATACGCAGTATTTT,CASSSPGGAGDTQYF
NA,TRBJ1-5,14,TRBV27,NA,TGTGCCAGCAGTCAACAGGACGGCAATCAGCCCCAGCATTTT,CASSQQDGNQPQHF
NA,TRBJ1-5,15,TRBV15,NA,TGTGCCACCAGCAGAGCCGGGAGGGGCGATCAGCCCCAGCATTTT,CATSRAGRGDQPQHF
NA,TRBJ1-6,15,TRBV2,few,TGTGCCAGCAGAGCGGACGGATACTATAATTCACCCCTCCACTTT,CASRADGYYNSPLHF
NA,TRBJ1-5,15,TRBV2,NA,TGTGCCAGCAGCGCCAGGGTCGTGGGCAATCAGCCCCAGCATTTT,CASSARVVGNQPQHF
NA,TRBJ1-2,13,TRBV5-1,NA,TGCGCCAGCAGCCCGACAGATAACTATGGCTACACCTTC,CASSPTDNYGYTF
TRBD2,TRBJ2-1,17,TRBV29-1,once,TGCAGCGTTGAAGAAAGCCTTCGGGGACTAGCAGACAATGAGCAGTTCTTC,CSVEESLRGLADNEQFF
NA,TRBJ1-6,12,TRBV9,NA,TGTGCCAGCAGCGGTCTTAATTCACCCCTCCACTTT,CASSGLNSPLHF
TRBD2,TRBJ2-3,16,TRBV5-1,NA,TGCGCCAGCAGCTTGCCTAGCGGGGGGGACACAGATACGCAGTATTTT,CASSLPSGGDTDTQYF
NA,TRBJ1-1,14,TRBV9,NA,TGTGCCAGCAGCGTCCGACAGGAGAACACTGAAGCTTTCTTT,CASSVRQENTEAFF
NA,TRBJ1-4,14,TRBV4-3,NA,TGCGCCAGCAGCCAAGCATTAACTAATGAAAAACTGTTTTTT,CASSQALTNEKLFF
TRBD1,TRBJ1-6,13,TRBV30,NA,TGTGCCTGGAGGGACAGGGGAGATTCACCCCTCCACTTT,CAWRDRGDSPLHF
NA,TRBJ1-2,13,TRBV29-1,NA,TGCAGCGTTGTAACAGGATCTAACTATGGCTACACCTTC,CSVVTGSNYGYTF
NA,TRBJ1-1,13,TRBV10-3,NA,TGTGCCATCAGTCCGGTTGGACAGTATGAAGCTTTCTTT,CAISPVGQYEAFF
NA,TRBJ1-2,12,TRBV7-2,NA,TGTGCCAGCAGCCACAAATTTTTTGGCTACACCTTC,CASSHKFFGYTF
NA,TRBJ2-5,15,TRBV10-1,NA,TGCGCCAGCAGTGAGTCAATTGCCTCGGGAGAGACCCAGTACTTC,CASSESIASGETQYF
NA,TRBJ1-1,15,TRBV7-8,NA,TGTGCCAGCAGCTTACAGGACATTTCAAACACTGAAGCTTTCTTT,CASSLQDISNTEAFF
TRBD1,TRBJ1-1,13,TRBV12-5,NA,TGTGCTAGTGGTTTGGTGACAGGGACTGAAGCTTTCTTT,CASGLVTGTEAFF
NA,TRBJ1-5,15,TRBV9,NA,TGTGCCAGCAGCGTAGGGGGGGTGGGCAATCAGCCCCAGCATTTT,CASSVGGVGNQPQHF
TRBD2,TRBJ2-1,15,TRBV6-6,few,TGTGCCAGCAGTCCATTTAGCGGGGGGGCCAGTGAGCAGTTCTTC,CASSPFSGGASEQFF
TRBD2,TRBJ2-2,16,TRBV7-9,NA,TGTGCCAGCGGAGCTCCAAGCGGGGGGGATGCCGGGGAGCTGTTTTTT,CASGAPSGGDAGELFF
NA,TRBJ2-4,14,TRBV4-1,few,TGCGCCAGCAGCCAAGATGACGGGGGAAACATTCAGTACTTC,CASSQDDGGNIQYF
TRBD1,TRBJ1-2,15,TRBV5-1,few,TGCGCCAGCAGCTTGGAGTGGGGACAGGGCTATGGCTACACCTTC,CASSLEWGQGYGYTF
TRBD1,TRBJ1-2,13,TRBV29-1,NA,TGCAGCGTTGGGGAGGGGACAGGCGATGGCTACACCTTC,CSVGEGTGDGYTF
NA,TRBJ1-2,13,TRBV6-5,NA,TGTGCCAGCAGTTACGATTACGGGGTAGGCTACACCTTC,CASSYDYGVGYTF
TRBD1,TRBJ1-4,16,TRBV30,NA,TGTGCCTGCAACCCGGGACAGGGGGCGAGCAATGAAAAACTGTTTTTT,CACNPGQGASNEKLFF
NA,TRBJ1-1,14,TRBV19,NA,TGTGCCAGTAGTCCACGGGCTGGGAGCACTGAAGCTTTCTTT,CASSPRAGSTEAFF
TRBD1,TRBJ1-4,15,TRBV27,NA,TGTGCCAGCAGGGCTTTAAAGGGGGCGCGTGAAAAACTGTTTTTT,CASRALKGAREKLFF
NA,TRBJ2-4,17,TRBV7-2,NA,TGTGCCAGCAGCCCTCAGGCGGGCTTCTTGGCCAAAAACATTCAGTACTTC,CASSPQAGFLAKNIQYF
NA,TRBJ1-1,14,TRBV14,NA,TGTGCCAGCAGCCAACCGGGACAGAACACTGAAGCTTTCTTT,CASSQPGQNTEAFF
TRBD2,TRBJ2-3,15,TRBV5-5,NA,TGTGCCAGCAGCCGACTAGCGGGGGCTTTAGATACGCAGTATTTT,CASSRLAGALDTQYF
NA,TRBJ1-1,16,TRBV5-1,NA,TGCGCCAGCAGCCCCCACGGCGGGACGGTGAACACTGAAGCTTTCTTT,CASSPHGGTVNTEAFF
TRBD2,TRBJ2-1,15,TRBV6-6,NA,TGTGCCAGCAGTTGGGTGGCGGGGGGGTTGGATGAGCAGTTCTTC,CASSWVAGGLDEQFF
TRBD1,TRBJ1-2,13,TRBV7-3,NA,TGTGCCAGCAGCTCCGGACAGGGGAATGGCTACACCTTC,CASSSGQGNGYTF
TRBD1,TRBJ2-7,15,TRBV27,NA,TGTGCCAGCAGTTTAGGGGGGACAGGGTCCGACGAGCAGTACTTC,CASSLGGTGSDEQYF
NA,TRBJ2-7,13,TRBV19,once,TGTGCCAGTAGTATAGATCTCGCCCAGGGCCAGGACTTC,CASSIDLAQGQDF
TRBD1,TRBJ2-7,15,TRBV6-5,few,TGTGCCAGCAGTTACTCTCGGGACAGCTCCTACGAGCAGTACTTC,CASSYSRDSSYEQYF
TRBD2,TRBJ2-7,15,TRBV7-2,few,TGTGCCAGCAGCCCGGGGGCGGGGGGTGCCTACGAGCAGTACTTC,CASSPGAGGAYEQYF
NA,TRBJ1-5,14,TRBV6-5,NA,TGTGCCAGCAGCAACCCGGGGGGGAATCAGCCCCAGCATTTT,CASSNPGGNQPQHF
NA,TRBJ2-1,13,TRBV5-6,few,TGTGCCAGCAGCCCCATCGAGGATCCTGAGCAGTTCTTC,CASSPIEDPEQFF
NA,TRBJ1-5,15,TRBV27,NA,TGTGCCAGCAGTTTGTGGGGCGGGGGGAATCAGCCCCAGCATTTT,CASSLWGGGNQPQHF